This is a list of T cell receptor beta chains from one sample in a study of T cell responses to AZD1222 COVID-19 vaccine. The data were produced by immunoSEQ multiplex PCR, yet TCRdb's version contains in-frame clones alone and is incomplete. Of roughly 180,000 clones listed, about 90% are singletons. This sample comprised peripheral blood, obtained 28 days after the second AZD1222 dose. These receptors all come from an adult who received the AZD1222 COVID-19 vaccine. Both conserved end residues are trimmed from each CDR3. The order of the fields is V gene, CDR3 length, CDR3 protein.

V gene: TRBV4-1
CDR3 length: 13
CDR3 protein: ASSPTGHPNYEQY

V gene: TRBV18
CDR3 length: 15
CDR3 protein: ASSPIAGTGISQTSG

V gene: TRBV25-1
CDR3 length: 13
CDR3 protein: ANPPRTDFNYGYT

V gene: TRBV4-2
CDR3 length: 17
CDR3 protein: ASSQVFGSASGGTDTQY

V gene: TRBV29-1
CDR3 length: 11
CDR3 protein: SFRNRGPNEQF

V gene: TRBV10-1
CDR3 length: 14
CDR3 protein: ASRCRDRFSGNTIY

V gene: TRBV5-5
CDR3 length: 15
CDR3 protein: ASSLLGSNSGANVLT

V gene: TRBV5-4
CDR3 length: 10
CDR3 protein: ASSFEDYGYT

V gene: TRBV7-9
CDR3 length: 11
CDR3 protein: ASLKGFGVEAF

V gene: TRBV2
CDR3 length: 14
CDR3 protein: ASGGGGHRTDYGYT

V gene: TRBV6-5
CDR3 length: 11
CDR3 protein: ASATAGAYEQY

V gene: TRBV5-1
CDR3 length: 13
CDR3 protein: ASSTGTEIQETQY

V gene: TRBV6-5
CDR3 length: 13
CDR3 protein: ASSYSALQNTEAF

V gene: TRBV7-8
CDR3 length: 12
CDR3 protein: ASSWTPGGEKLF

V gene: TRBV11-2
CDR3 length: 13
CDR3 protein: ASSLGRLAGGTQY

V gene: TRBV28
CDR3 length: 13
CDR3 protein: ASSSPDRGLVTQY

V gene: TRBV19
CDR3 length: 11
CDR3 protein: ASSIAPGNEQF

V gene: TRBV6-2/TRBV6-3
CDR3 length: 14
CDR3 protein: ASSYSHPEMGSPLH

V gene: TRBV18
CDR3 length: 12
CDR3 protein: ASSPAGTANIQY

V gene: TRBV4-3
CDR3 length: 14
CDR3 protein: ASSQDLGQGAYEQY

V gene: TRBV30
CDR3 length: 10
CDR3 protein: AGTGRYYEQY

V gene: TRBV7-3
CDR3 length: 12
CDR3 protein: ASSLGPVAAEQY

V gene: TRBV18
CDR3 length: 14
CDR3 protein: ASSPLQGSSNYGYT

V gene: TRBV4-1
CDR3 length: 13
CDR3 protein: ASSNEAGSNTEAF

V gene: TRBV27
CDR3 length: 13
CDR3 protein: ASGGLGSGNQPQH

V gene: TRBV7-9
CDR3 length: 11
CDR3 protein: ASSPEGRTEAF

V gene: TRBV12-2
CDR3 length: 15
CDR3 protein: ASRLDCLAGGTDTQY

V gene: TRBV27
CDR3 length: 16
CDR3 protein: ASSSRGTGGSGANVLT

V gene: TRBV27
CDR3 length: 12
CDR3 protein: ASSPPGQAYEQY

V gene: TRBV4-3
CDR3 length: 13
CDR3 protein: ASSQDRGAYNEQF

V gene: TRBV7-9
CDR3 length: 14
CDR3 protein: ASSLWQPDSGNTIY

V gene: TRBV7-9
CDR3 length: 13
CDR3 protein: ASSLGTGGFYEQY

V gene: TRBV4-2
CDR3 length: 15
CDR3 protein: ASSQSPGQIRGTEAF

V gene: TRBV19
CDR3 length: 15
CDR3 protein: ASSIDGRRLRTDTQY

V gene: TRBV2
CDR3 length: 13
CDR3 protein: ASSTSDVTSYGYT

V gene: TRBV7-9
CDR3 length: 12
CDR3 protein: ASSLAVGNYGYT

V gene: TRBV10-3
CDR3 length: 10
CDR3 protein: AISADPGQQF

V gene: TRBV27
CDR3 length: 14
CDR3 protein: ASSRRDTSSYNEQF

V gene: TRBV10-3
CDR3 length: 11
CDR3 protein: AISGYYEGEQF

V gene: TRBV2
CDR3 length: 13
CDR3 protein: ASQPPGQGARGYT

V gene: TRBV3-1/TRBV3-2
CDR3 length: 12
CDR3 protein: ASSPGHSGSPLH

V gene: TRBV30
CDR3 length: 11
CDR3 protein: ATDPGAGETQY

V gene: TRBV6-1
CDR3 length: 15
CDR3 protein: ASSEGQGWGSNQPQH

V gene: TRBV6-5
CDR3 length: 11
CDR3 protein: ASSYSTGYGYT

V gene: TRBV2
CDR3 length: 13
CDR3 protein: ASRPRTGNDYGYT

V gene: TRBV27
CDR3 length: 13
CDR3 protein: ASSLSRGSNQPQH

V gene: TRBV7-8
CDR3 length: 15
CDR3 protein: ASSTSRAWIEGQPQH

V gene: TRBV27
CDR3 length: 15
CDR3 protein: ASRGSQGGRYTYEQY